This T cell receptor (beta chain) was identified during a study of radiation and T cells in renal cell carcinoma. Treatment noted: treatment-naive control, cytoreductive nephrectomy. This clone came up a few times. The data were produced by immunoSEQ multiplex PCR, yet TCRdb's version contains in-frame clones alone and is incomplete. The table records 20,000 to 25,000 clones, nearly 55% of them present only once. This sequence was found in a human donor with renal cell carcinoma. Sequences were derived from tumor tissue, sampled from a patient whose treatment was nephrectomy without radiotherapy.

The CDR3 spells CASSEAGVLRNEQFF. DNA for the CDR3: TGTGCCAGCAGTGAAGCAGGGGTTCTTCGCAATGAGCAGTTCTTC. V and J are TRBV2 and TRBJ2-1, with D maybe TRBD1 (5 bases). This CDR3 has 15 residues. V lost 0 bases, J lost 6 bases, and 12 bases lay in between. CDR1 and CDR2 (germline): SNHLY, FYNNEI.